The rows below give T cell receptor beta chains drawn from one sample of a study of blood T cell repertoires in COVID-19. Clones were sequenced by immunoSEQ multiplex PCR, and TCRdb holds only the in-frame ones, with some missing. The profile shows about 250,000 clones, about 82% of them singletons. Sequenced sample: peripheral blood. The receptor set was obtained from a man over 45 with active or convalescent COVID-19. CDR3s include the opening cysteine and the closing phenylalanine or tryptophan. The D gene is left open where the match is weak. Size is stated for part of the rows, as once, few or many counts, or as a class when the clone is expanded.

CDR3 DNA: TGTGCCAGCAGGCTCCCGTGGGAGGGCTCCTACGAGCAGTACTTC
CDR3 protein: CASRLPWEGSYEQYF
D gene: TRBD2
clone size: NA
V gene: TRBV7-2
J gene: TRBJ2-7

CDR3 DNA: TGTGCCAGCAGCCAGGAGGGAGGACTAGCCCAAGGGGCGACCCAGTACTTC
CDR3 protein: CASSQEGGLAQGATQYF
D gene: TRBD2
clone size: NA
V gene: TRBV4-2
J gene: TRBJ2-5

CDR3 DNA: TGTGCCAGCAGCTCTTCGAACTATGGCTACACCTTC
CDR3 protein: CASSSSNYGYTF
D gene: NA
clone size: NA
V gene: TRBV5-4
J gene: TRBJ1-2

CDR3 DNA: TGTGCCAGCCATCGAGGGAGGGTTTATTCCTCTGGAAACACCATATATTTT
CDR3 protein: CASHRGRVYSSGNTIYF
D gene: NA
clone size: NA
V gene: TRBV7-8
J gene: TRBJ1-3

CDR3 DNA: TGTGCCAGCAGCTCCAAGGACAGGGCGCAAAATGAGCAGTTCTTC
CDR3 protein: CASSSKDRAQNEQFF
D gene: TRBD1
clone size: NA
V gene: TRBV5-4
J gene: TRBJ2-1

CDR3 DNA: TGCGCCAGCAGCCAAGTTATCAGCGGGAGGTCCTACAATGAGCAGTTCTTC
CDR3 protein: CASSQVISGRSYNEQFF
D gene: TRBD2
clone size: NA
V gene: TRBV4-1
J gene: TRBJ2-1

CDR3 DNA: TGTGCCAGCAGTTTCGATCAGGGGACCTACGAGCAGTACTTC
CDR3 protein: CASSFDQGTYEQYF
D gene: NA
clone size: NA
V gene: TRBV28
J gene: TRBJ2-7

CDR3 DNA: TGTGCCAGCAGCCTACAGGGCAACTATGGCTACACCTTC
CDR3 protein: CASSLQGNYGYTF
D gene: NA
clone size: NA
V gene: TRBV6-6
J gene: TRBJ1-2

CDR3 DNA: TGTGCCTGGAGTGTACAGGGGTATGGCTACACCTTC
CDR3 protein: CAWSVQGYGYTF
D gene: TRBD1
clone size: NA
V gene: TRBV30
J gene: TRBJ1-2

CDR3 DNA: TGCAGTGCCTGGGCCGTTTTTGAAGCTTTCTTT
CDR3 protein: CSAWAVFEAFF
D gene: NA
clone size: NA
V gene: TRBV20-1
J gene: TRBJ1-1

CDR3 DNA: TGTGCCAGCAGTCCTCCCAGACAGGGGTTTAGGCAGCCCCAGCATTTT
CDR3 protein: CASSPPRQGFRQPQHF
D gene: TRBD1
clone size: NA
V gene: TRBV28
J gene: TRBJ1-5

CDR3 DNA: TGTGCCAGCAGCTCCACAGGGGTTAATGAAAAACTGTTTTTT
CDR3 protein: CASSSTGVNEKLFF
D gene: TRBD1
clone size: NA
V gene: TRBV7-2
J gene: TRBJ1-4

CDR3 DNA: TGTGCCAGCAGTTATAATCCGACTGCGGTGAACTCCTATAATTCACCCCTCCACTTT
CDR3 protein: CASSYNPTAVNSYNSPLHF
D gene: NA
clone size: NA
V gene: TRBV6-2/TRBV6-3
J gene: TRBJ1-6

CDR3 DNA: TGTGCCAGTAGTCGCCGGATCGGGGACACTGAAGCTTTCTTT
CDR3 protein: CASSRRIGDTEAFF
D gene: NA
clone size: few
V gene: TRBV19
J gene: TRBJ1-1

CDR3 DNA: TGTGCCAGTAGTATGGAGGGTGCGGGCGAGCAGTACTTC
CDR3 protein: CASSMEGAGEQYF
D gene: NA
clone size: NA
V gene: TRBV19
J gene: TRBJ2-7